This section outlines one TCR delta chain sequence together with its context. The antigen is not known. For this DNA, TCRdb reports the protein of a much larger clone, which diverges at residue 8, most likely from a read error; the protein presented here is translated directly from the DNA. Each sorted gammadelta sample had TRG and TRD chains sequenced. TCRdb reprocessed the multiplex PCR reads through CATT. Found here are about 51,000 delta-chain clones, around 2% of them singletons; the top ten hold roughly 25%. Flow sorting of PBMC yielded separate Vgamma9/Vdelta2+ and Vdelta2-negative gammadelta T cell populations for bulk repertoire analysis. The CDR3 contains 15 residues. The V gene lost 0 bases and the J gene lost 5 bases, with 15 bases spanning the gap. Germline-derived CDR1 and CDR2 are GEAIGNYY and EKD. The sample belongs to a study of γδ T cells in repeated Plasmodium falciparum infection. About the study: Sampling occurred at baseline, pre-infection for selected infections, and 21 days post-infection. Whole-study findings and limits: Repeated controlled infections reportedly drove waves of new clonotype selection in Vdelta2-negative, mostly Vdelta1+, gammadelta repertoires. Over time and infection, Vgamma9/Vdelta2+ repertoires remained highly stable and polyclonal.

This chain connects TRDV2 to TRDJ1; weak D call: TRDD3 (5 bases). The J gene was not available in TCRdb and was assigned here by matching the DNA to germline segments. The sample comprised gamma-delta T cells from blood. The TCR was taken from a pool of human donors (malaria-infected and uninfected, not separated). CDR3 sequence reads: CACDTVVIRGDKLIF. The DNA for the CDR3 is TGTGCCTGTGACACCGTGGTAATCAGGGGAGATAAACTCATCTTT.